The source of this TCR beta chain is a study of shared clonotypes between healthy human individuals (dated by TCRdb to between 2020 and 2021). Some background on the complete study: Three men and two women, aged 18 to 49 years, made up the cohort. For each donor, three plates each were used for CD4 naive and CD4 memory, two plates were used for CD8 naive, and one plate was used for CD8 memory. To estimate repertoire size and how much clonotype sharing occurs between individuals, the study deeply sequenced the blood TCR repertoires of a handful of healthy adults. To increase sequencing depth and limit assay-specific biases, TCR repertoire library preparation and sequencing were carried out by different laboratories using diverse techniques. Leukapheresis yielded between about 0.9 and 8.9 billion PBMCs per donor. Overall study outcomes, separate from this receptor: Compared with non-shared clonotypes, clonotypes shared by all four sorted-subset donors had higher generation probabilities. Pairwise subsampling led to the expectation that sequencing depth would affect the degree of clonotype sharing among donors. Even with the large sequencing depth, rarefaction of the sorted-subset datasets indicated that sequencing was incomplete. The genetic and exposure-history diversity represented was limited by the small number of donors. Larger estimated clonotype richness was generally found for naive subsets than for memory subsets. Sharing across four donors was observed for around 5% of naive CD4, over 3% of naive CD8, 2.3% of memory CD4, and 0.4% of memory CD8 clonotypes. Sampling was restricted to blood, and TCR repertoires in tissue are likely to differ from TCR repertoires in blood.

Using the deep immunoSEQ assay, multiplex PCR amplified TCR CDR3 regions from genomic DNA. Extracted genomic DNA from each cell subset was distributed evenly across all wells of several immunoSEQ 96-well plates, and each plate was treated as a replicate. Each replicate PCR for sorted subsets received about 210 ng genomic DNA, equal to roughly 29,000 T cell genomes. Purified libraries were quantified with a Qubit 3.0 fluorometer, sized on a Bioanalyzer 2100, and re-quantified with the KAPA Library Quantification kit. A separate single-read 150-cycle Illumina NextSeq 550 flow cell was used to sequence each immunoSEQ 96-well plate. The published analysis was carried out like this. Because the immunoSEQ output included only junctional sequences and no quality scores, the filtering could not be the same as the filtering used for full-length reads. Sequences were annotated with PyIR, a Python wrapper for IgBLAST v1.9, using IMGT germline references to assign V/J genes and CDR3. Reads were removed for weak V/J assignments (E-value above 1e-6), missing CDR3, stop codons, out-of-frame junctions, or ambiguous translated residues. V3J clonotypes were defined as sequences sharing the same inferred V gene, J gene, and CDR3 amino acid sequence. Percentage overlap between repertoires was computed as shared unique clonotypes divided by the size of the smaller repertoire. Three approaches were used to assess repertoire richness: RTK rarefaction, the Chao1 estimator, and Recon v2.1 estimates of unobserved clonotypes. OLGA was used to compute generation probabilities for all TCRbeta clonotypes that the gDNA method yielded from several donors. TCRdb limited this immuneACCESS table to in-frame rearrangements with V and J called. A share of clones is missing; checked studies link under half to unresolved V genes, and the rest is unexplained. The D gene and trimming were derived from the DNA, and the V and J assignments and clone size from that table. Recorded for this sample are millions of clones; approximately 90% of them occurred a single time. Jointly, the top ten make up around 0.14% of the sample.

The donors were healthy, HIV-negative adults with no recently reported acute infections or vaccinations. All donors were Caucasian adults living in Nashville, Tennessee, USA. CD4+ T cells were enriched by magnetic negative selection; naive cells were then positively selected on CD45RA, and the negative fraction formed the memory subset. After blood collection by leukapheresis, PBMCs were isolated using Ficoll-Histopaque density gradient centrifugation and then cryopreserved in the vapor phase of liquid nitrogen. Analytical flow cytometry was used to check the purity and quantity of every magnetically sorted T cell population. Genomic DNA was isolated from every sorted fraction and measured by UV absorbance on a Nanodrop 2000c. V is cut back by 0 bases and J by 8 bases, with 3 bases in the junction unmatched. CDR1 and CDR2 were assigned from the germline V gene as SGHVS and FNYEAQ. Spanning cysteine to phenylalanine, the CDR3 consists of 15 amino acids. Only the CDR3 part of the read is kept: 45 bases, read in frame from the first base.

Turning to this clone: It lacks a known antigen. Base qualities are not provided; no much larger clone lies one nucleotide away.

The specimen sequenced was naive CD4+ T cells sorted from blood. Reading the label with the study, this specimen's cell subset or site is: CD45RA+ positively selected. The V gene is TRBV7-6 and the J gene is TRBJ1-6; 8 central bases correspond to TRBD1. This clonotype was sampled from a man aged 18 to 35 in good health. The nucleotide sequence is given as TGTGCCAGCAGCTTAGCTGGACAGGGAGATTCACCCCTCCACTTT. This encodes CASSLAGQGDSPLHF.